These T cell receptor beta chains were read from a single sample in a study of T cell responses to AZD1222 COVID-19 vaccine. Sequencing used immunoSEQ multiplex PCR; TCRdb keeps in-frame clones, though not all of them. The top ten hold over 2.5% of the sample, which has about 140,000 clones, about 90% seen once. Sample: peripheral blood, taken on day 0 of AZD1222 vaccination. The receptors derive from an adult in good health. CDR3s leave out the opening cysteine and the closing phenylalanine or tryptophan. Each record gives: D gene, V gene, CDR3 protein. The D gene is left open where the match is weak.

>.|TRBV9
ASSVVPGGLETQY
>.|TRBV6-5
ASSYASGGQQDTQY
>.|TRBV5-8
ASSLVGYTEAF
>.|TRBV6-5
AVSLGEYGYT
>.|TRBV4-1
ASSRDPSSGNTIY
>TRBD1|TRBV28
ASSFGTGGRREKLF
>.|TRBV9
ASSVSLDRYNEKLF
>TRBD2|TRBV4-3
ASSQSLAGYNEQF
>.|TRBV5-6
ASSLGPSNEKLF
>.|TRBV6-5
ASSFTGGGQPQH
>.|TRBV10-2
ASSGQEEGANQPQH
>.|TRBV28
ASSLWGGGTLAKNIQY
>.|TRBV28
ASSLPPKGAEKLF
>TRBD1|TRBV7-8
ASGKTGPTYEQY
>TRBD2|TRBV7-3
ASSLGILAGYDEQF
>.|TRBV5-8
ASSPARRSTDTQY
>.|TRBV28
ASSKRRPINSALH
>TRBD1|TRBV9
ASSPRDRGFGNTIY
>.|TRBV18
ASSPDNVNTEAF
>.|TRBV11-2
ASSSLAWTQY
>.|TRBV4-2
ASSQAQGLGPLH
>.|TRBV5-4
ASSGQGTYNEQF